The 5 T cell receptor beta chains listed next were all sequenced from one sample in a study of metastatic and nonmetastatic thyroid tumors. TCRdb re-called the PCR reads via MiXCR. The data show around 17,000 clones, with roughly 13% seen just once and about 30% held by the top ten. Thyroid surgery had not been preceded by any treatment in any patient. The sequenced material came from blood. The receptors were sampled from a female donor with papillary thyroid cancer or a benign thyroid nodule (not recorded which). Some clones in this sample may be carry-over from other donors' samples.

As to this clone: One base away lies a much larger clone, so this may be a sequencing read error. The chain employs TRBV24-1 and TRBJ1-4; 8 nucleotides agree with TRBD1. The CDR3 extends over 13 amino acids. The V segment lost 8 bases and the J segment 7 bases; nucleotides outside the gene matches: 5. Germline CDR1 reads KGHDR; CDR2 reads SFDVKD. CDR3 nucleotides: TGTGCCACCATTACCGGACAGGGTGAAAAACTGTTTTTT. It translates to CATITGQGEKLFF.

This clone was counted ten times or more. The CDR3 DNA reads as TGTGCCAGCAGCTTGGAGACAAGGGTCGGGAATGAGCAGTTCTTC. Amino acids: CASSLETRVGNEQFF. The chain employs TRBV5-6 and TRBJ2-1; D is uncertain. V was cut by 0 bases and J by 7 bases, with 14 bases left in between. There are 15 residues in the CDR3. Germline CDR1 is SGHDT and CDR2 is YYEEEE.

This clone was seen repeatedly, ten times or more. Within the sample, other DNA sequences also encode this same CDR3. The V call is TRBV4-2, the J call TRBJ1-1; tentatively, D is TRBD1 (5 bases). The CDR3 runs 17 residues. Trimming removed 4 bases at V and 0 bases at J, with 18 bases between. Germline assignment: CDR1 LGHNA and CDR2 YNFKEQ. The CDR3 loop is CASSPALTAHMNTEAFF. For the CDR3, the DNA is TGTGCCAGCAGCCCCGCCTTGACAGCTCACATGAACACTGAAGCTTTCTTT.

This clone counts as medium-sized (0.01 to 0.1%). The V and J genes are TRBV6-1 and TRBJ1-2; D is ambiguous. V was trimmed by 8 bases and J by 1 base, leaving 5 bases between them. Germline V lookup: CDR1 MNHNS, CDR2 SASEGT. The CDR3 is made up of 11 amino acids. The CDR3 DNA sequence: TGTGCCAGCGACCATAACTATGGCTACACCTTC. Protein: CASDHNYGYTF.

This clone is medium-sized. The J gene is TRBJ2-7, the V gene TRBV27, with no clear D. CDR3 size: 13 residues. Looked up from germline, CDR1 is MNHEY and CDR2 is SMNVEV (reference sequence). V was clipped by 6 bases and J by 3 bases, with 12 bases between them. CDR3: CASSRTSSYEQYF. The CDR3 DNA follows: TGTGCCAGCAGCCGCACCAGTAGCTACGAGCAGTACTTC.